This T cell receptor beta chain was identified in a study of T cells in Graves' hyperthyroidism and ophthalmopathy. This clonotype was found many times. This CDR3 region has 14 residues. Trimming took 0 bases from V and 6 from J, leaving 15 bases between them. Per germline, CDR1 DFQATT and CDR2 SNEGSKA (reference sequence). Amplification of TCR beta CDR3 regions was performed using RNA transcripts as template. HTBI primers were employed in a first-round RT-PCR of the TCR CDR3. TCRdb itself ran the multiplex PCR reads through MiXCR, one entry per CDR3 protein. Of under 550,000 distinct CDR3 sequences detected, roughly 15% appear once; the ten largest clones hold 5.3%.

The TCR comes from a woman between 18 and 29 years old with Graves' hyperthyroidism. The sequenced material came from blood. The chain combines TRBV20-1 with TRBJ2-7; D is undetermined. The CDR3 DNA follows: TGCAGTGCTAGAGATCAGGTCTCATTTGGCGAGCAGTACTTC. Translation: CSARDQVSFGEQYF.